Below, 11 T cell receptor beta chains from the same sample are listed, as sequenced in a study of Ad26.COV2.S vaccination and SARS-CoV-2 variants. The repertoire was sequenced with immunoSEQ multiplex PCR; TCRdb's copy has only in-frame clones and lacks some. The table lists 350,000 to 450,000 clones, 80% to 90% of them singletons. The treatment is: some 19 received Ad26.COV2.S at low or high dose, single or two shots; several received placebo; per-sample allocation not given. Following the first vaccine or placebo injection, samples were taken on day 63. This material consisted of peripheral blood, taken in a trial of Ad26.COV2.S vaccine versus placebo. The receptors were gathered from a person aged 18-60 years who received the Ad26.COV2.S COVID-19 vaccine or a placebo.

The CDR3 DNA reads TGTGCTAGTGGTTTGGTACTGGGGACAGCCCCTCAGCCCCAGCATTTT. As protein: CASGLVLGTAPQPQHF. The genes are TRBV12-5 and TRBJ1-5, with 7 bases matching TRBD1. The V gene end was trimmed by 0 bases and the J gene end by 6 bases; junction bases not matched to a gene: 8. The CDR3 contains 16 residues. Germline CDR1 and CDR2: LGHNT and FRNRAP.

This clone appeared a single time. The CDR3 nucleotides are TGTGCCTGGAGTGACCGGGACAGGGGTCCCTACGAGCAGTACTTC. Protein: CAWSDRDRGPYEQYF. The J gene is TRBJ2-7, the V gene TRBV30, with 10 bases fitting TRBD1. Trimming at V came to 1 base and at J to 2 bases, leaving 5 bases not matched to a gene. Germline values: CDR1 GTSNPN, CDR2 SVGIG (reference sequence). CDR3 length: 15 residues.

The CDR3, as DNA: TGTGCCAGCAGCGCAACCGGGACTAGCGGATGGTACGAGCAGTACTTC. Protein: CASSATGTSGWYEQYF. The J gene is TRBJ2-7, the V gene TRBV7-2, with TRBD2 identical over 11 bases. V dropped 5 bases and J dropped 4; count of bases not matched to a gene: 10. Germline CDR1 and CDR2: SGHTA and FQGNSA. The CDR3 loop spans 16 amino acids.

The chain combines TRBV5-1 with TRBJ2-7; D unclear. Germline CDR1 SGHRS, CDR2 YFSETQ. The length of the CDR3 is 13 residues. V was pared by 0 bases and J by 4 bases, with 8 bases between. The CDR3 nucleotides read TGCGCCAGCAGCTTGGGACTGATTTACGAGCAGTACTTC. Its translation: CASSLGLIYEQYF.

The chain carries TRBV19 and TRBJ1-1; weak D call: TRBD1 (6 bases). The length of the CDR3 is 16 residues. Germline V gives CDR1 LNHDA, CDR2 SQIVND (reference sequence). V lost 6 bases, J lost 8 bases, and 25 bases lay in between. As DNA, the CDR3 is TGTGCCAGTAGCCCCGGCTTGGGAGGGGGGCTTCTCGAAGCTTTCTTT. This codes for CASSPGLGGGLLEAFF.

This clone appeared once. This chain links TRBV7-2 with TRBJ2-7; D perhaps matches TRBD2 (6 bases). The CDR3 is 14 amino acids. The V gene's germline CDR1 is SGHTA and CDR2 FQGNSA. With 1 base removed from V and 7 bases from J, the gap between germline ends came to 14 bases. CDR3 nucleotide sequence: TGTGCCAGCAGCTTAGACCGGGACTTACAGGAGCAGTACTTC. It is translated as CASSLDRDLQEQYF. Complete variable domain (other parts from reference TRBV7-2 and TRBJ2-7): GAGVSQSPSNKVTEKGKDVELRCDPISGHTALYWYRQSLGQGLEFLIYFQGNSAPDKSGLPSDRFSAERTGGSVSTLTIQRTQQEDSAVYLCASSLDRDLQEQYFGPGTRLTVT.

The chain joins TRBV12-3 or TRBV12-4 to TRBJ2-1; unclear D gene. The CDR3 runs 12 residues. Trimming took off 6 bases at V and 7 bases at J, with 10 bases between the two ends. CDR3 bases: TGTGCCAGCAGCCACGGTAGTAATGAGCAGTTCTTC. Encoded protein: CASSHGSNEQFF.

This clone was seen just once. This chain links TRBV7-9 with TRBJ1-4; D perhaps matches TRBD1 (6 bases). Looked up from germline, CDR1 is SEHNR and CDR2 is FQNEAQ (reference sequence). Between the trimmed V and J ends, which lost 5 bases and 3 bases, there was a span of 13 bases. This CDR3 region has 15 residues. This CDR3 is CASSLRTDPNEKLFF. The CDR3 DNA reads TGTGCCAGCAGCCTACGGACAGATCCTAATGAAAAACTGTTTTTT.

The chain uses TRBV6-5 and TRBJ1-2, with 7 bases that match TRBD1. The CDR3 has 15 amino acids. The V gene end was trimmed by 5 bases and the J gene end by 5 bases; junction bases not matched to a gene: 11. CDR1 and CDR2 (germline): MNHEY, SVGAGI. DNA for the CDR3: TGTGCCAGCAGTCCTACGGGACAGAGAGCTTATGGCTACACCTTC. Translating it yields CASSPTGQRAYGYTF.

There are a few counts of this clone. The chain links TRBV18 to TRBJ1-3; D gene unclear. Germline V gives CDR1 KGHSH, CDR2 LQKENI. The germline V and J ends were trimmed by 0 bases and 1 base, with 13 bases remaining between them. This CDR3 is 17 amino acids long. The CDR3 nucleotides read TGTGCCAGCTCACCACCGAACGGGGTCTATTCTGGAAACACCATATATTTT. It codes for CASSPPNGVYSGNTIYF. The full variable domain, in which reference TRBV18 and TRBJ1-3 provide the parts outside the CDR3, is NAGVMQNPRHLVRRRGQEARLRCSPMKGHSHVYWYRQLPEEGLKFMVYLQKENIIDESGMPKERFSAEFPKEGPSILRIQQVVRGDSAAYFCASSPPNGVYSGNTIYFGEGSWLTVV.

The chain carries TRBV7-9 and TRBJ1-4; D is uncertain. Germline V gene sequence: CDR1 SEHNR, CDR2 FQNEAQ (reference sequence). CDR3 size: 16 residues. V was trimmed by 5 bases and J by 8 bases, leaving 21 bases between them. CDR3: CASSPRLQVPGEKLFF. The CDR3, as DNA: TGTGCCAGCAGCCCTCGGCTCCAGGTCCCGGGGGAAAAACTGTTTTTT.